The source of this TCR beta chain is a study of T-cell reconstitution after alpha-beta-depleted transplantation in children. V lost 5 bases and J 11 bases, leaving 15 bases between the germline ends. Germline CDR1 reads SGHTA; CDR2 reads FQGTGA. The CDR3 spans 12 residues. TCRbeta library preparation incorporated unique molecular identifiers. TCRdb itself ran the PCR reads through MiXCR, one entry per CDR3 protein. This table has more than 60,000 distinct CDR3 sequences, 6% to 8% appearing once. This clonotype was counted many times. The chain combines TRBV7-3 with TRBJ1-1, with D perhaps TRBD1 (6 bases). This receptor was identified in a human donor who donated a stem cell graft to a child with acute lymphoblastic leukemia. The material was PBMCs from the stem cell graft donor, obtained from the stem cell graft. The CDR3 DNA is TGTGCCAGCAGCGCAACCGGGACAATGGCTTTCTTT. It codes for CASSATGTMAFF.